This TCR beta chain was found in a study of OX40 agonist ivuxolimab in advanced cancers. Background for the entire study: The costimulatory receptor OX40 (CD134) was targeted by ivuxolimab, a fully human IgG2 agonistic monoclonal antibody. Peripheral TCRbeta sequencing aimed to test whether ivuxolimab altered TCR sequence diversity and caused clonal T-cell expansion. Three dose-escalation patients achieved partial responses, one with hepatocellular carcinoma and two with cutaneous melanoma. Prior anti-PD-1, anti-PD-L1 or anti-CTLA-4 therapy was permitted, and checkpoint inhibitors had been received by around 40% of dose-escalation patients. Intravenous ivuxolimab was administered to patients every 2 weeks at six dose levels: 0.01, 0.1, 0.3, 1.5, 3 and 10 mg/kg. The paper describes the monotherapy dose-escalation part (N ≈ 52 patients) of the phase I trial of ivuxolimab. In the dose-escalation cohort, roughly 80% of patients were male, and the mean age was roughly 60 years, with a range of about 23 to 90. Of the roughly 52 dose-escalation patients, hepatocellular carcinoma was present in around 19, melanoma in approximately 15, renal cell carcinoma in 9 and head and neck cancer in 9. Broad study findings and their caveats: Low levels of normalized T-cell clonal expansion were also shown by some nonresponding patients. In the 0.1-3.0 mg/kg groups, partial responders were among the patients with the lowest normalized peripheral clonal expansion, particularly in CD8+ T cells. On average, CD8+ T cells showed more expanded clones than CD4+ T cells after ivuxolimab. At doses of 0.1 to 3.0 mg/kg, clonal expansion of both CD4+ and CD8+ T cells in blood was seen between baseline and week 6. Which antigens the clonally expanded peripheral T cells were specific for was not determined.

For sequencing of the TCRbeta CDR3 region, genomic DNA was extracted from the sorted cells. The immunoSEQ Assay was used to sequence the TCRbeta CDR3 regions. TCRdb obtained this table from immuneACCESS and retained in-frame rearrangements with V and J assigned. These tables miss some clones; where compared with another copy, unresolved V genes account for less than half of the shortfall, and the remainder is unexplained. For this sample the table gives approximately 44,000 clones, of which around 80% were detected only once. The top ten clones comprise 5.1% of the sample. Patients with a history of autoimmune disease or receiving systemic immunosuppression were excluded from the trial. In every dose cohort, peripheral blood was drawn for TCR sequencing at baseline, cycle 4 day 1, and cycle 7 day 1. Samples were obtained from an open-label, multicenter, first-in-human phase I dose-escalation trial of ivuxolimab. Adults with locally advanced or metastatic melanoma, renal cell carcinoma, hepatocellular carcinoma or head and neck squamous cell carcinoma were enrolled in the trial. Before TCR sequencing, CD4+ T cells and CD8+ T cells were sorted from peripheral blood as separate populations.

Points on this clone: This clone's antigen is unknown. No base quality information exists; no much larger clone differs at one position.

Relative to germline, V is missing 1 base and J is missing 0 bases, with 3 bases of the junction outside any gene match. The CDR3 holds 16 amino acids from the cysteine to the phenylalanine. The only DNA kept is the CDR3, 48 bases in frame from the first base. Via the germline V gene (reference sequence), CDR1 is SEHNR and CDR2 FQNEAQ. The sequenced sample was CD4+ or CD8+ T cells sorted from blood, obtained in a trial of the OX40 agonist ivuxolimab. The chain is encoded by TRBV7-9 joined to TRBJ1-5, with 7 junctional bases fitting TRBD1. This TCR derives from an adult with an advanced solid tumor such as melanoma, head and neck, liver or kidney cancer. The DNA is TGTGCCAGCAGCTTAGGGACAGGACCTAGCAATCAGCCCCAGCATTTT. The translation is CASSLGTGPSNQPQHF.